One and the same sample provided the 3 T cell receptor beta chains below, sequenced in a study of CD8 T cells in Susac syndrome. Roughly 0.45 to 1 ug RNA was reverse transcribed with random hexamers. TCRdb redid the calling of the immunoSEQ multiplex PCR reads with MiXCR, one entry per CDR3 protein. The top ten hold 0.27% of the sample, which has 25,000 to 30,000 distinct CDR3 sequences, 94% seen once. Material: CD8+ T cells from PBMCs. These receptors were obtained from a human donor in good health.

This clonotype was seen a single time. CDR3 DNA: TGTGCCAGCAGTTTAGTAGGGACTAGCAACTACAATGAGCAGTTCTTC. Its protein is CASSLVGTSNYNEQFF. V gene TRBV12-3 or TRBV12-4 combines with J gene TRBJ2-1; 9 nucleotides match TRBD2. V lost 1 base and J lost 3; bases outside the gene matches: 4. The CDR3 contains 16 residues.

The CDR3 here is CAISEGGLGTDTQYF. In DNA form, the CDR3 reads TGTGCCATCAGCGAGGGGGGGCTGGGCACAGATACGCAGTATTTT. V usage is TRBV10-3 and J usage is TRBJ2-3, with a weak D call TRBD2 (7 bases). The V gene lost 6 bases and the J gene lost 1 base, with 14 bases spanning the gap. The CDR3 is made up of 15 amino acids. CDR1 and CDR2 (germline): ENHRY, SYGVKD.

The chain recombines TRBV5-1 with TRBJ2-1, with D possibly matching TRBD1 (6 bases). Germline values: CDR1 SGHRS, CDR2 YFSETQ. Trimming removed 0 bases at V and 6 bases at J, with 10 bases between. The CDR3 has 14 amino acids. The CDR3 loop is CASSLAGGGNEQFF. The CDR3 DNA reads TGCGCCAGCAGCTTGGCTGGGGGCGGCAATGAGCAGTTCTTC.